One sample yielded the 6 T cell receptor beta chains listed below, sequenced in a study of shared T cell receptors in the human thymus. Clones were read by immunoSEQ multiplex PCR, and TCRdb kept only the in-frame ones, dropping some. Of 600,000 or so clones listed, about 90% are singletons. In addition, the sample was reused for a study of human thymus T cells.

The sequencing sample was made of thymocytes. The source of these receptors is a boy younger than two with a congenital heart defect.

The chain employs TRBV15 and TRBJ2-2, with a possible D match to TRBD2 (6 bases). From germline, CDR1 is LNHNV and CDR2 YYDKDF (reference sequence). Trimming left V 8 bases short and J 0 bases short, with 13 bases between. The CDR3 length is 15 residues. CDR3 sequence: CATGLGGTNTGELFF. The CDR3 DNA reads TGTGCCACCGGACTCGGGGGAACGAACACCGGGGAGCTGTTTTTT. Variable domain in full (rest from reference TRBV15 and TRBJ2-2): DAMVIQNPRYQVTQFGKPVTLSCSQTLNHNVMYWYQQKSSQAPKLLFHYYDKDFNNEADTPDNFQSRRPNTSFCFLDIRSPGLGDTAMYLCATGLGGTNTGELFFGEGSRLTVL.

The genes are TRBV4-3 and TRBJ2-7; 7 bases match TRBD1. In germline, CDR1 is LGHNA, CDR2 YSLEER. CDR3 length: 14 amino acids. Unmatched junction bases numbered 8, after V lost 2 bases and J lost 7 bases. The CDR3 DNA sequence: TGCGCCAGCAGCCAAACATCAGGGGGAAGGGAGCAGTACTTC. This codes for CASSQTSGGREQYF.

V usage is TRBV27 and J usage is TRBJ2-7, with D possibly TRBD2 on 7 matching bases. V shed 5 bases and J shed 5 bases, with 19 bases lying between them. In germline, CDR1 is MNHEY, CDR2 SMNVEV (reference sequence). The CDR3 has 15 amino acids. The CDR3 loop reads CASSDLRRGPDEQYF. The CDR3 nucleotides are TGTGCCAGCAGTGACTTGCGGCGGGGGCCTGACGAGCAGTACTTC.

V and J are TRBV6-1 and TRBJ2-3; D is undetermined. In germline, CDR1 is MNHNS, CDR2 SASEGT. The CDR3 is 18 amino acids. V dropped 0 bases and J dropped 0 bases, with 16 bases sitting between them. The CDR3 bases are TGTGCCAGCAGTGAAGCGCTCGGAGTCATTCCTAGCACAGATACGCAGTATTTT. It codes for CASSEALGVIPSTDTQYF.

Concerning this clone: The junction differs from germline at one of its ends, possibly a read error. The chain links TRBV9 to TRBJ2-1; TRBD2 might be the D (5 bases). The CDR3 runs to 11 residues. Germline CDR1 SGDLS, CDR2 YYNGEE. The CDR3 loop reads CASSRTGERFF. CDR3 DNA sequence: TGTGCCAGCAGCCGGACCGGGGAGCGGTTCTTC. Full variable domain (remainder filled in from reference TRBV9 and TRBJ2-1): DSGVTQTPKHLITATGQRVTLRCSPRSGDLSVYWYQQSLDQGLQFLIQYYNGEERAKGNILERFSAQQFPDLHSELNLSSLELGDSALYFCASSRTGERFFGPGTRLTVL.

This sequence joins TRBV4-2 and TRBJ2-4; 9 nucleotides match TRBD2. Unmatched junction bases numbered 4, after V lost 0 bases and J lost 7 bases. Germline V gene lookup returns CDR1 LGHNA and CDR2 YNFKEQ. The CDR3 is 15 amino acids. The CDR3 region is CASSQDAGGRNIQYF. DNA for the CDR3: TGTGCCAGCAGCCAAGATGCGGGGGGGCGTAACATTCAGTACTTC.